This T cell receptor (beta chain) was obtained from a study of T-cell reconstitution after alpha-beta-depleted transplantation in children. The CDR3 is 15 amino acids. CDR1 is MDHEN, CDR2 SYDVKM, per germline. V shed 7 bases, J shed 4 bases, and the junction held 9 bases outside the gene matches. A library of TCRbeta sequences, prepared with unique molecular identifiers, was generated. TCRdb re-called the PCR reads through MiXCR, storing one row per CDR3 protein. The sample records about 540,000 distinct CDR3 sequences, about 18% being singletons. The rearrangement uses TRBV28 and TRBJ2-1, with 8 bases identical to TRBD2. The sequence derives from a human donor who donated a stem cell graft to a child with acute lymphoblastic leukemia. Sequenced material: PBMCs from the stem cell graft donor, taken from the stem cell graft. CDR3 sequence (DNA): TGTGCCAGCACCACACTAGCGGCCCCATACAATGAGCAGTTCTTC. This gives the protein CASTTLAAPYNEQFF.